These T cell receptor beta chains were read from a single sample in a study of shared clonotypes between healthy human individuals. Here immunoSEQ multiplex PCR was the method, and the copy in TCRdb shows in-frame clones only, minus some. The sample holds about 2.4 million clones, 80% to 95% seen once. The sample taken for sequencing was naive CD4+ T cells from PBMCs. The source is a man aged 18 to 30 in good health. Some clones in this sample may be carry-over from other donors' samples. Both conserved end residues are part of each CDR3. The D gene is left open where the match is weak. Expanded clones are given a class, and other clones once, few, many or no size at all.

j_call,d_call,cdr3_length,v_call,clone_size,cdr3_aa,cdr3_nt
TRBJ2-5,TRBD2,16,TRBV5-1,-,CASSLVPAGGGETQYF,TGCGCCAGCAGCTTGGTCCCAGCGGGAGGAGGAGAGACCCAGTACTTC
TRBJ2-7,TRBD2,13,TRBV29-1,-,CSVSLGGAYEQYF,TGCAGCGTTTCCCTCGGGGGGGCCTACGAGCAGTACTTC
TRBJ1-5,-,12,TRBV12-5,-,CASGGSNQPQHF,TGTGCTAGTGGCGGCAGCAATCAGCCCCAGCATTTT
TRBJ2-2,-,16,TRBV6-5,once,CASSYSGVPGSGELFF,TGTGCCAGCAGTTACTCAGGGGTGCCGGGGTCCGGGGAGCTGTTTTTT
TRBJ2-3,TRBD2,17,TRBV7-2,-,CASSLGLAGVSGDTQYF,TGTGCCAGCAGCTTGGGACTAGCGGGAGTCTCAGGAGATACGCAGTATTTT
TRBJ2-7,-,16,TRBV28,once,CASITLGTATSYEQYF,TGTGCCAGCATTACCCTAGGGACCGCCACCTCCTACGAGCAGTACTTC
TRBJ1-2,-,15,TRBV5-1,-,CASSLAVGTNYGYTF,TGCGCCAGCAGCTTGGCGGTCGGGACAAACTATGGCTACACCTTC
TRBJ2-3,TRBD2,14,TRBV28,-,CASSLTGGPDTQYF,TGTGCCAGCAGTTTAACGGGAGGCCCAGATACGCAGTATTTT
TRBJ2-7,-,16,TRBV5-1,-,CASSLAGTGPLDEQYF,TGCGCCAGCAGCTTGGCCGGGACTGGACCCTTAGACGAGCAGTACTTC
TRBJ2-2,-,15,TRBV18,-,CASSTGTANTGELFF,TGTGCCAGCTCAACCGGCACGGCGAACACCGGGGAGCTGTTTTTT
TRBJ1-1,-,13,TRBV6-5,-,CASSRRGTLTAFF,TGTGCCAGCAGCCGCCGGGGGACCCTCACAGCTTTCTTT
TRBJ1-5,TRBD1,16,TRBV19,once,CATNSETTGWYQPQHF,TGTGCCACAAATTCCGAAACGACAGGGTGGTACCAGCCCCAGCATTTT
TRBJ2-7,TRBD1,15,TRBV9,-,CASSVKGGSFYEQYF,TGTGCCAGCAGCGTGAAAGGGGGCTCCTTCTACGAGCAGTACTTC
TRBJ2-7,-,18,TRBV27,-,CASSLSDSETERDYEQYF,TGTGCCAGCAGTTTAAGTGACAGCGAGACCGAGAGAGACTACGAGCAGTACTTC
TRBJ1-3,-,14,TRBV5-1,-,CASSLGTAGNTIYF,TGCGCCAGCAGCCTTGGGACGGCTGGAAACACCATATATTTT
TRBJ1-1,-,14,TRBV5-5,-,CASSLGNLNTEAFF,TGTGCCAGCAGCCTCGGTAATCTGAACACTGAAGCTTTCTTT
TRBJ1-1,TRBD1,17,TRBV28,-,CASSSLGGLGPNTEAFF,TGTGCCAGCAGTTCCCTAGGGGGCCTGGGCCCGAACACTGAAGCTTTCTTT
TRBJ1-1,-,13,TRBV18,few,CASSTQAVEAAFF,TGTGCCAGCTCTACCCAAGCCGTTGAGGCCGCTTTCTTT
TRBJ2-1,-,16,TRBV10-3,-,CAISELAVHSYNEQFF,TGTGCCATCAGTGAGTTGGCGGTCCACTCCTACAATGAGCAGTTCTTC
TRBJ1-5,-,16,TRBV28,few,CASSLSSRESNQPQHF,TGTGCCAGCAGTTTATCTTCTCGGGAGTCCAATCAGCCCCAGCATTTT
TRBJ1-2,-,15,TRBV27,-,CASSPTGGPNYGYTF,TGTGCCAGCAGCCCCACCGGAGGGCCTAACTATGGCTACACCTTC
TRBJ2-7,-,12,TRBV28,once,CASSTSASEQYF,TGTGCCAGCAGTACTAGTGCGTCAGAGCAGTACTTC
TRBJ2-7,TRBD2,14,TRBV29-1,once,CSVVISGSMNEQYF,TGCAGCGTTGTGATTAGCGGGAGTATGAACGAGCAGTACTTC
TRBJ2-7,-,15,TRBV19,-,CASSVRDSFSYEQYF,TGTGCCAGTAGTGTCCGGGACTCCTTCTCCTACGAGCAGTACTTC
TRBJ1-5,-,14,TRBV7-9,once,CASSYSWKDQPQHF,TGTGCCAGCAGCTACAGCTGGAAGGATCAGCCCCAGCATTTT
TRBJ1-5,-,14,TRBV6-6,-,CASSPETTYQPQHF,TGTGCCAGCAGCCCCGAGACTACTTATCAGCCCCAGCATTTT
TRBJ1-5,-,15,TRBV4-1,-,CASSQSWGGNQPQHF,TGCGCCAGCAGCCAGTCCTGGGGGGGCAATCAGCCCCAGCATTTT
TRBJ2-7,TRBD2,16,TRBV2,-,CASTHRSSGRAYEQYF,TGTGCCAGCACCCATAGGTCTAGCGGGAGGGCCTACGAGCAGTACTTC
TRBJ1-3,-,16,TRBV5-1,-,CASSLGGPRSGNTIYF,TGCGCCAGCAGCTTGGGGGGCCCGCGCTCTGGAAACACCATATATTTT
TRBJ2-5,-,13,TRBV27,-,CASSPHPQETQYF,TGTGCCAGCAGTCCCCACCCCCAAGAGACCCAGTACTTC
TRBJ1-6,TRBD1,15,TRBV5-1,once,CASSLARQGPEPLHF,TGCGCCAGCAGCTTGGCGAGACAGGGACCAGAGCCCCTCCACTTT
TRBJ1-1,-,11,TRBV20-1,-,CSQDGNTEAFF,TGCAGTCAGGACGGAAACACTGAAGCTTTCTTT
TRBJ2-1,-,15,TRBV6-1,few,CASSEAVTIYNEQFF,TGTGCCAGCAGTGAAGCTGTGACAATTTACAATGAGCAGTTCTTC
TRBJ2-3,-,16,TRBV4-3,once,CASSPVILSGGGTQYF,TGCGCCAGCAGCCCAGTAATCCTCTCCGGGGGAGGTACGCAGTATTTT
TRBJ2-5,-,14,TRBV7-2,-,CASRLSRGQETQYF,TGTGCCAGCAGGTTATCCAGGGGTCAAGAGACCCAGTACTTC
TRBJ2-3,-,13,TRBV7-2,-,CASSFEAGDTQYF,TGTGCCAGCAGCTTTGAAGCCGGGGATACGCAGTATTTT
TRBJ2-3,TRBD1,18,TRBV23-1,-,CASSQPNDREPQTDTQYF,TGCGCCAGCAGTCAACCGAATGACAGGGAACCCCAAACGGATACGCAGTATTTT
TRBJ2-2,-,13,TRBV7-3,-,CASSLSNTGELFF,TGTGCCAGCAGTCTCAGCAACACCGGGGAGCTGTTTTTT
TRBJ2-7,-,14,TRBV30,once,CAWSEAVQYYEQYF,TGTGCCTGGAGTGAGGCAGTACAGTACTACGAGCAGTACTTC
TRBJ2-7,-,14,TRBV6-1,-,CASSEGGQSYEQYF,TGTGCCAGCAGTGAAGGAGGACAGAGCTACGAGCAGTACTTC
TRBJ1-3,-,13,TRBV2,-,CASRIDGGNTIYF,TGTGCCAGCAGGATAGACGGTGGAAACACCATATATTTT
TRBJ2-7,TRBD1,11,TRBV28,-,CASVDRGEQYF,TGTGCCAGCGTAGACAGGGGCGAGCAGTACTTC
TRBJ2-3,-,15,TRBV19,-,CASSIIGGSTDTQYF,TGTGCCAGTAGTATTATCGGAGGGAGCACAGATACGCAGTATTTT
TRBJ2-1,-,15,TRBV7-3,once,CASSSGHSPYNEQFF,TGTGCCAGCAGCTCGGGTCACAGCCCCTACAATGAGCAGTTCTTC
TRBJ1-2,TRBD1,14,TRBV28,-,CASSFPGQGIGYTF,TGTGCCAGCAGCTTCCCGGGACAGGGCATCGGCTACACCTTC
TRBJ2-2,-,14,TRBV7-2,-,CASSLDLSSGELFF,TGTGCCAGCAGCTTAGATCTTTCGTCCGGGGAGCTGTTTTTT
TRBJ1-1,-,14,TRBV5-8,-,CASSLVAGNTEAFF,TGTGCCAGCAGCTTGGTGGCAGGGAACACTGAAGCTTTCTTT
TRBJ2-4,TRBD1,13,TRBV2,-,CASRGQGRDIQYF,TGTGCCAGCAGGGGACAGGGGAGGGACATTCAGTACTTC
TRBJ2-5,-,14,TRBV27,-,CASSPRDSHETQYF,TGTGCCAGCAGTCCGCGGGACAGCCATGAAACCCAGTACTTC
TRBJ1-2,TRBD1,16,TRBV18,-,CASSPSQGVRYYGYTF,TGTGCCAGCTCACCATCCCAGGGGGTGCGTTACTATGGCTACACCTTC
TRBJ1-2,-,14,TRBV15,-,CATSRDRLPGGYTF,TGTGCCACCAGCAGAGATCGCCTCCCTGGTGGCTACACCTTC
TRBJ1-2,TRBD1,13,TRBV11-2,-,CASSLGRDRFYAF,TGTGCCAGCAGCTTAGGACGGGACAGGTTCTACGCCTTC
TRBJ1-3,-,16,TRBV28,-,CASSQAPNRFGNTIYF,TGTGCCAGCAGCCAAGCCCCGAACAGGTTTGGAAACACCATATATTTT